This T cell receptor (beta chain) was identified during a study of beta chain features in type 1 diabetes. Sorting that relied on CD45RO/CCR7/CD25/CD127/CD95/CD27 yielded CD4+ naive, central memory, regulatory and stem cell-like memory cells. The investigators reverse transcribed all of the isolated RNA, so they sequenced expressed TCRB transcripts. Assay used: immunoSEQ multiplex PCR; TCRdb lists only in-frame clones, some missing. Among 300,000 to 350,000 clones listed, approximately 15% were seen once. The sample holds a few counts of this clone. Its antigen is as yet unknown. Study-level points and caveats: Moderately but significantly shorter TCRB CDR3s were found in Type 1 diabetes patients in all four CD4+ subsets. Sequencing of cDNA might inflate the share of cells that strongly express TCR. VDJ junctions from type 1 diabetes patients carried fewer insertions and larger deletions.

Germline loops: CDR1 SGDLS, CDR2 YYNGEE. The CDR3 totals 14 residues. Trimming removed 0 bases from V and 5 bases from J, with 11 bases in between. The sample taken for sequencing was naive CD4+ T cells from blood. The gene calls are TRBV9 and TRBJ2-5; D ambiguous. The receptor was isolated from a woman under 30 with type 1 diabetes. The chain's CDR3 is CASSVEVAAETQYF. As DNA, the CDR3 is TGTGCCAGCAGCGTAGAGGTAGCCGCGGAGACCCAGTACTTC.